Here is one TCR beta chain with its context. Sequenced by immunoSEQ multiplex PCR; TCRdb stores in-frame clones only, minus some. This sample carries some 87,000 clones, roughly 97% of them seen once, and the ten largest clones take around 0.18%. This record belongs to a study of technical replicates of blood from a few donors. The TCR was taken from a human donor in good health. The sequencing input was T cells isolated from PBMCs.

The CDR3 DNA reads TGCAGCGTTGAGGGTTGGGAGAGGGCACACACAGATACGCAGTATTTT. It encodes CSVEGWERAHTDTQYF. The rearrangement links TRBV29-1 to TRBJ2-3; tentative D call: TRBD2 (5 bases). Trimming stripped 3 bases from V and 2 bases from J, with 18 bases between. Per germline, CDR1 SQVTM and CDR2 ANQGSEA. The CDR3 covers 16 residues.